This T cell receptor beta chain was sequenced in a study of CXCR3-negative and CXCR3-positive naive CD8 T cells. With regard to this clonotype: Its cognate antigen is unknown.

The authors made the TRB cDNA libraries by 5' RACE using UMI labels. TCRdb reprocessed the 5' RACE reads and stores each CDR3 protein as one record, lacking DNA. The sample yields some 150,000 distinct CDR3 sequences, of which the top ten take up 0.41%. Points from the study as a whole: Similar TRBV-TRBJ gene usage was seen in naive CXCR3-negative and CXCR3-positive cells, but not in memory cells. CXCR3-positive naive cells had more hydrophobic TRB CDR3s than CXCR3-negative naive cells.

The CDR3 sequence is 20 residues long. Germline lookup yields CDR1 MGHRA and CDR2 YSYEKL. Naive CD8+ T cells displayed a CD45RO-CCR7+CD27+CD95- phenotype. Sequenced: naive CXCR3+ CD8+ T cells from blood. Subset of the sample: CD45RO-CCR7+CD27+CD95- naive CD8+ T cells expressing CXCR3 (TNR3+). The chain links TRBV4-1 to TRBJ2-1; the D gene TCRdb calls, TRBD2, cannot be checked with no DNA. The origin of this receptor is a human donor in good health. Some clones in this sample may be carry-over from other donors' samples. This CDR3 is CASSQDPGTSISSSYNEQFF.